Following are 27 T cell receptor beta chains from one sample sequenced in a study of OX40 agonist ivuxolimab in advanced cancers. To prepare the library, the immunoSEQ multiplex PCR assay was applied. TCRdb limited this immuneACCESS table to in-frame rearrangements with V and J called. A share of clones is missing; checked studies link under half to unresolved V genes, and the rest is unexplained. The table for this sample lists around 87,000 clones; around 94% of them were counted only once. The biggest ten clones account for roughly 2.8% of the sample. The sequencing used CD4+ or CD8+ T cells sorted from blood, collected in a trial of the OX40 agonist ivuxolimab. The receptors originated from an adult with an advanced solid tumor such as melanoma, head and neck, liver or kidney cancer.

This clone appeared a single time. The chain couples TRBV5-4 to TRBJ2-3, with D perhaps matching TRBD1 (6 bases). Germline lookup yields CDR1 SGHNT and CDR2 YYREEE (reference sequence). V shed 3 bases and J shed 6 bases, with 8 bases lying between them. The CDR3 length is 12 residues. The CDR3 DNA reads TGTGCCAGCAGCTCGGACAGTGATACGCAGTATTTT. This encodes CASSSDSDTQYF.

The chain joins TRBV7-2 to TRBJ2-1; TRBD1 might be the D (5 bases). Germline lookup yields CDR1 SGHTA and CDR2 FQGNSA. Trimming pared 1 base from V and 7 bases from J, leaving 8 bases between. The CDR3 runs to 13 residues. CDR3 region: CASSLGGTNEQFF. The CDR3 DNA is TGTGCCAGCAGCTTAGGGGGCACGAATGAGCAGTTCTTC.

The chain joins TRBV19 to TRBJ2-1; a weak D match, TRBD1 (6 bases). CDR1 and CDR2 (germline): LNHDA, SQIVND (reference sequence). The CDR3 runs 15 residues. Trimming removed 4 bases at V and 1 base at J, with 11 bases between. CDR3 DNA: TGTGCCAGTAGTAATATGGACAGTTCCTACAATGAGCAGTTCTTC. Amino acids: CASSNMDSSYNEQFF.

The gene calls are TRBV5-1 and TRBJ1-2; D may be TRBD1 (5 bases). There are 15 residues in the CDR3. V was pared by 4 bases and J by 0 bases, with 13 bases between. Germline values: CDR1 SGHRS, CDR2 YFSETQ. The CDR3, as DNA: TGCGCCAGCAGCCCGGGACCGACCCCTAACTATGGCTACACCTTC. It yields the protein CASSPGPTPNYGYTF.

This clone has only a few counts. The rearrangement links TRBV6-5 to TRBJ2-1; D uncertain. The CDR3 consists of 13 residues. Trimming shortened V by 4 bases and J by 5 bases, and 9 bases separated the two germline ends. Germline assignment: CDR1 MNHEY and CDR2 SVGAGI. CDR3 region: CASSSYGDNEQFF. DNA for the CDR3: TGTGCCAGCAGTTCCTACGGAGACAATGAGCAGTTCTTC.

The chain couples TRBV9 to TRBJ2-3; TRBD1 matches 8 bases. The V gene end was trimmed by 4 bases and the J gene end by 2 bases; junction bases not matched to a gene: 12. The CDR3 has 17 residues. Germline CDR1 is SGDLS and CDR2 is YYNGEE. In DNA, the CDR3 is TGTGCCAGCAGCTACGACAGGGGCTTAAGCTTCACAGATACGCAGTATTTT. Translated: CASSYDRGLSFTDTQYF.

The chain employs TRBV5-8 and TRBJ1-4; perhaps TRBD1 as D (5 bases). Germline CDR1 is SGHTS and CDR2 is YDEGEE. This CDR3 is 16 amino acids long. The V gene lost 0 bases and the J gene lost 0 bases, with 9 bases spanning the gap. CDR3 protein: CASSLGRVPTNEKLFF. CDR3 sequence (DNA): TGTGCCAGCAGCTTGGGCAGGGTGCCAACTAATGAAAAACTGTTTTTT.

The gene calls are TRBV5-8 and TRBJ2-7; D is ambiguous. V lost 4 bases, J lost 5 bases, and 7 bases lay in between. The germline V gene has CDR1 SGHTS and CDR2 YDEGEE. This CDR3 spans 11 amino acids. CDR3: CASSTDHEQYF. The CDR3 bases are TGTGCCAGCAGCACGGACCACGAGCAGTACTTC.

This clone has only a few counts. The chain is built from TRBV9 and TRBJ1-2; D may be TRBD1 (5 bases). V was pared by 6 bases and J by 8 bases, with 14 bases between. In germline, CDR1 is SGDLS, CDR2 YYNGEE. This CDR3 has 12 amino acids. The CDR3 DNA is TGTGCCAGCAACGGGGCGGTGTACGGCTACACCTTC. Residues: CASNGAVYGYTF.

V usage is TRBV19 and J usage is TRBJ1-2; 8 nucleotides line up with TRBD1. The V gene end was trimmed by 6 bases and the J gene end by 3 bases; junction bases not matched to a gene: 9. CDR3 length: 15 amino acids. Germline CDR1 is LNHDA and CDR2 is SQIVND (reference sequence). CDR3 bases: TGTGCCAGTAGCAGGCCGGGACAGGACCACTATGGCTACACCTTC. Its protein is CASSRPGQDHYGYTF.

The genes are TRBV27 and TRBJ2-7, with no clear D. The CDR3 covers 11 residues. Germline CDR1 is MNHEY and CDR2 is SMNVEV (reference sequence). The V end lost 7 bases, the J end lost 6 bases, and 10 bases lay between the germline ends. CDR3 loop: CASKNGFEQYF. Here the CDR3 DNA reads TGTGCCAGCAAAAACGGGTTCGAGCAGTACTTC.

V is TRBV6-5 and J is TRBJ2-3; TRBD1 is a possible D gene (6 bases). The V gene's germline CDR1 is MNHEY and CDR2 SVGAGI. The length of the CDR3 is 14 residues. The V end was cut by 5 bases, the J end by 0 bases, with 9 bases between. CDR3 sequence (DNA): TGTGCCAGCAGTAATACAGGGAGCACAGATACGCAGTATTTT. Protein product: CASSNTGSTDTQYF.

This chain's CDR3 is CASSLVAVNADTQYF. The CDR3 DNA is TGTGCCAGCAGCTTAGTAGCGGTGAATGCAGATACGCAGTATTTT. The chain links TRBV5-6 to TRBJ2-3; the D gene is possibly TRBD2 (6 bases). There are 15 residues in the CDR3. The V gene's germline CDR1 is SGHDT and CDR2 YYEEEE. Deletions cut 2 bases from V and 4 bases from J, with 14 bases between.

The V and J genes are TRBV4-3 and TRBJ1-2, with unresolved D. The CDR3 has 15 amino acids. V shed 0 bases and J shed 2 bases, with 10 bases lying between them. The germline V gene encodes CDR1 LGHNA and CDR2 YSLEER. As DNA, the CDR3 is TGCGCCAGCAGCCAAGATCTATTAGGGAACTATGGCTACACCTTC. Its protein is CASSQDLLGNYGYTF.

Here the CDR3 reads CASSLLQGPTNEKLFF. The CDR3 region has the DNA TGTGCCAGCAGCTTACTACAGGGGCCAACTAATGAAAAACTGTTTTTT. J is TRBJ1-4 and V is TRBV7-6; 7 bases map to TRBD1. Looked up from germline, CDR1 is SGHVS and CDR2 is FNYEAQ. The CDR3 covers 16 residues. The ends lost 2 bases at V and 0 bases at J; junction bases unmatched: 3.

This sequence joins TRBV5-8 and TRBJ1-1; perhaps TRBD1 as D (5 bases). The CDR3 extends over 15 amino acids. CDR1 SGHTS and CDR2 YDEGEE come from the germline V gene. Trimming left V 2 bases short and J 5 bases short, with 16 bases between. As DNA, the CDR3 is TGTGCCAGCAGCTTTGGGGCAGGGAGAGGGACTGAAGCTTTCTTT. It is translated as CASSFGAGRGTEAFF.

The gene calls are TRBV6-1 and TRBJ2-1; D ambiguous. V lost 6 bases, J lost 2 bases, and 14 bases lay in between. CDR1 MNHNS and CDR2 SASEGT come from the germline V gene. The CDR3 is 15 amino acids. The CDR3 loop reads CASSPVYLTYNEQFF. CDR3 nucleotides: TGTGCCAGCAGCCCAGTCTATTTGACCTACAATGAGCAGTTCTTC.

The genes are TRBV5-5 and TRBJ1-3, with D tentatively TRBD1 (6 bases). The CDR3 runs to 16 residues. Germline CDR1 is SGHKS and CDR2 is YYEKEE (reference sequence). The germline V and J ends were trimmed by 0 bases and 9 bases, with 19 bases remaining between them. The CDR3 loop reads CASSLGQDTFRVTIYF. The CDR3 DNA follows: TGTGCCAGCAGCTTGGGACAGGATACCTTCAGGGTCACCATATATTTT.

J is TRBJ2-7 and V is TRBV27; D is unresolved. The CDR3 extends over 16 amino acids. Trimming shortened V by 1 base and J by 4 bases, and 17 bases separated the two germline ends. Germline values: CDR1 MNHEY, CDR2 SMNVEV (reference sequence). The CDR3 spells CASSLYWRGFEYEQYF. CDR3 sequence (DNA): TGTGCCAGCAGTTTATATTGGCGTGGATTTGAGTACGAGCAGTACTTC.

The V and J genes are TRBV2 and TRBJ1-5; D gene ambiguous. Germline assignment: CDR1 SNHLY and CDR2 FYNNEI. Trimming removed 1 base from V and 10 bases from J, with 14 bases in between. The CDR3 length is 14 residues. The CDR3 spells CASSEEGPRYPQHF. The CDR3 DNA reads TGTGCCAGCAGTGAAGAGGGTCCCCGTTATCCCCAGCATTTT.

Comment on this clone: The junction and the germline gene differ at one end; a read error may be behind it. The CDR3 spells CASSLPGSSNEQFF. CDR3 in DNA: TGTGCCAGCAGTTTACCGGGATCCTCCAATGAGCAGTTCTTC. This sequence joins TRBV27 and TRBJ2-1; a weak D match, TRBD2 (5 bases). The CDR3 extends over 14 amino acids. Germline CDR1 reads MNHEY; CDR2 reads SMNVEV (reference sequence).

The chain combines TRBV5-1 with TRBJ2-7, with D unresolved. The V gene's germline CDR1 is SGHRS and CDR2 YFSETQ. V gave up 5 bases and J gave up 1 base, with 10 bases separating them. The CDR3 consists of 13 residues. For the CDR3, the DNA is TGCGCCAGCAGGAACCCGGAGTCCTACGAGCAGTACTTC. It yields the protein CASRNPESYEQYF.

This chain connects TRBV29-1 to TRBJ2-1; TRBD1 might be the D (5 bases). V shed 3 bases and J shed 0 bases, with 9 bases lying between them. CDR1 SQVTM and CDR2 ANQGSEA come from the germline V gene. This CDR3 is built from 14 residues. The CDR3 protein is CSVENRNSYNEQFF. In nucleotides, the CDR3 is TGCAGCGTTGAGAACAGGAACTCCTACAATGAGCAGTTCTTC.

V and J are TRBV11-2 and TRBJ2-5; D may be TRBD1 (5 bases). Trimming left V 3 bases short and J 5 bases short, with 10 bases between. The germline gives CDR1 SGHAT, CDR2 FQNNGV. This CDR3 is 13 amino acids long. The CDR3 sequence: CASSLPGLETQYF. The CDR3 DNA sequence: TGTGCCAGCAGCTTGCCAGGGCTGGAGACCCAGTACTTC.

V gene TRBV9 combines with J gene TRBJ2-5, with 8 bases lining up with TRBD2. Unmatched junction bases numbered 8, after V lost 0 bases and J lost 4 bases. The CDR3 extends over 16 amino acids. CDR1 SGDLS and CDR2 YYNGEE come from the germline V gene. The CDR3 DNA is TGTGCCAGCAGCGTAGCAGTCGGGAGGGGTGGAGAGACCCAGTACTTC. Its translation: CASSVAVGRGGETQYF.

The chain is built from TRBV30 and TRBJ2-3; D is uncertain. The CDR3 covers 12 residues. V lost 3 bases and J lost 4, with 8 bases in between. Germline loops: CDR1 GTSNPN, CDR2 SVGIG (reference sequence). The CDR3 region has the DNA TGTGCCTGGAGGACTTCGGCAGATACGCAGTATTTT. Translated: CAWRTSADTQYF.

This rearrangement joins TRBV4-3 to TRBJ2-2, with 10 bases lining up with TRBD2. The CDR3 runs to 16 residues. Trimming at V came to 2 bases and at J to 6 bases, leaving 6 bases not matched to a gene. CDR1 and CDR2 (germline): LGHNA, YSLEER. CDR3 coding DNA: TGCGCCAGCAGCCAAACGGCTAGCGGGGGCCCCGGGGAGCTGTTTTTT. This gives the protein CASSQTASGGPGELFF.